What follows describes a single TCR beta chain. What it binds is unknown. This entry is derived from a study of radiotherapy plus CTLA-4 blockade in lung cancer. Produced via immunoSEQ multiplex PCR; TCRdb's table is partial and in-frame only. Among roughly 100,000 clones listed, around 86% were seen once. Focal radiation plus CTLA-4 blockade with ipilimumab was administered to patients who had chemo-refractory metastatic non-small-cell lung cancer. The CDR3 is 15 amino acids. The V and J ends lost 4 bases and 9 bases respectively, with 20 bases between them. The V gene's germline CDR1 is SGHVS and CDR2 FQNEAQ. Study-level results: Best predicting response, reportedly, were early blood T cell clone dynamics, with interferon-beta. Expansion in blood of tumor-derived TCR clones was seen after radiotherapy plus ipilimumab.

Material: peripheral blood, obtained from a patient treated with radiotherapy plus ipilimumab. This TCR derives from a human donor with non-small cell lung cancer who had a partial response to radiotherapy plus ipilimumab. The chain has TRBV7-8 and TRBJ2-3; tentative D call: TRBD2 (6 bases). In DNA form, the CDR3 reads TGTGCCAGCAGCTCCCGCGGGGTTACTACTCTGACGCAGTATTTT. Translation: CASSSRGVTTLTQYF. The full variable domain, rest sourced from reference TRBV7-8 and TRBJ2-3, is GAGVSQSPRYKVAKRGQDVALRCDPISGHVSLFWYQQALGQGPEFLTYFQNEAQLDKSGLPSDRFFAERPEGSVSTLKIQRTQQEDSAVYLCASSSRGVTTLTQYFGPGTRLTVL.